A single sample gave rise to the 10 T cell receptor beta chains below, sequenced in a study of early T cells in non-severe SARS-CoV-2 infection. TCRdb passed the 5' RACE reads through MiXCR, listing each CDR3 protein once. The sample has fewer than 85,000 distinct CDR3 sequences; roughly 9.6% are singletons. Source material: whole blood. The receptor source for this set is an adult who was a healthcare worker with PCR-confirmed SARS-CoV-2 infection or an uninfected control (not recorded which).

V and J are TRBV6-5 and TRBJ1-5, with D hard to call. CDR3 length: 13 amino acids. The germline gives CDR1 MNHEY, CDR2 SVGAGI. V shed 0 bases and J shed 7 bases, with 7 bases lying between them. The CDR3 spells CASSYSRAQPQHF. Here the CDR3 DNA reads TGTGCCAGCAGTTACTCGAGGGCCCAGCCCCAGCATTTT.

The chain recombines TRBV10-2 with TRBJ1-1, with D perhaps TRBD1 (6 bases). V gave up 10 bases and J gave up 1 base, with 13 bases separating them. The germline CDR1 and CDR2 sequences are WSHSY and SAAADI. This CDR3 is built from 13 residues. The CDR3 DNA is TGCGCCACTCGTAAACAGGGGAACACTGAAGCTTTCTTT. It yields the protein CATRKQGNTEAFF.

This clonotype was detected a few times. The CDR3 region has the DNA TGTGCCAGTAGTGGCCGGGCAGGCCTCTCTGGGGCCAACGTCCTGACTTTC. It encodes CASSGRAGLSGANVLTF. The chain combines TRBV19 with TRBJ2-6; D unclear. V lost 5 bases to trimming and J lost 0 bases, with 14 bases between them. This CDR3 has 17 amino acids. Germline V gene lookup returns CDR1 LNHDA and CDR2 SQIVND (reference sequence).

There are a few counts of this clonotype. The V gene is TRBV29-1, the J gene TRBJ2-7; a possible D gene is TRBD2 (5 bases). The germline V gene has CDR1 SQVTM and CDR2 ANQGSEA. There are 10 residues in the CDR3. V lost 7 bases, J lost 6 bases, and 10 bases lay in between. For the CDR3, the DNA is TGCAGCGCCGGGGAGAGCGAGCAGTACTTC. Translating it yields CSAGESEQYF.

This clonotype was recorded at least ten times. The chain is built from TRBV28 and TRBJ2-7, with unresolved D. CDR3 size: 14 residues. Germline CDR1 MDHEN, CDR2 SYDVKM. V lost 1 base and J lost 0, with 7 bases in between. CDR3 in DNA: TGTGCCAGCAGTTTATCTCATCCCTCCTACGAGCAGTACTTC. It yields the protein CASSLSHPSYEQYF.

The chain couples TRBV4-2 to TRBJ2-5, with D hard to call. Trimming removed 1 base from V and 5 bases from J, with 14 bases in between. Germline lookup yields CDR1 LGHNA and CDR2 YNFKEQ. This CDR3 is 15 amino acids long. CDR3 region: CASSQGPGPEETQYF. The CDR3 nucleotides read TGTGCCAGCAGCCAAGGACCCGGTCCGGAGGAGACCCAGTACTTC.

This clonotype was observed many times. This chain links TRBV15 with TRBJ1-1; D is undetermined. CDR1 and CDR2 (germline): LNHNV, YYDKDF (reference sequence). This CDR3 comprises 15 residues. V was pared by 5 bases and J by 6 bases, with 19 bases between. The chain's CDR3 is CATSPGVGGYSEAFF. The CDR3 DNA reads TGTGCCACCAGCCCCGGGGTAGGTGGATATTCTGAAGCTTTCTTT.

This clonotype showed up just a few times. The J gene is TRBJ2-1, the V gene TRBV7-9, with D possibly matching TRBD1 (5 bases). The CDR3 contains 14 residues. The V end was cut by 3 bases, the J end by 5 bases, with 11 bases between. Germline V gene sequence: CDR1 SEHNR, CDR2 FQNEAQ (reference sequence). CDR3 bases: TGTGCCAGCAGCTTGTCACTGACAGACAATGAGCAGTTCTTC. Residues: CASSLSLTDNEQFF.

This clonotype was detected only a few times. CDR3 in DNA: TGTGCCAGCACCCCCACCCAATTCGGGAGGGGCAATGAGCAGTTCTTC. It specifies CASTPTQFGRGNEQFF. This rearrangement joins TRBV28 to TRBJ2-1; 8 nucleotides agree with TRBD2. There are 16 residues in the CDR3. Germline values: CDR1 MDHEN, CDR2 SYDVKM. The trim removed 7 bases at V and 6 bases at J, leaving 14 bases unmatched.

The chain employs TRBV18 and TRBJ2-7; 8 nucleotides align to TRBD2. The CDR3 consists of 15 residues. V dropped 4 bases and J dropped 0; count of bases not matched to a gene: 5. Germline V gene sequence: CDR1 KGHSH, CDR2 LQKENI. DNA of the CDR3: TGTGCCAGCTCACAAGCTAGCGGGCCCTCCTACGAGCAGTACTTC. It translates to CASSQASGPSYEQYF.